This is a list of T cell receptor beta chains from one sample in a study of OX40 agonist ivuxolimab in advanced cancers. TCRdb keeps only in-frame clones here, not all; method: immunoSEQ multiplex PCR. The sample lists about 68,000 clones; roughly 85% were seen once. Here the sequenced sample was CD4+ or CD8+ T cells sorted from blood, taken in a trial of the OX40 agonist ivuxolimab. Receptor source: an adult with an advanced solid tumor such as melanoma, head and neck, liver or kidney cancer. Both conserved end residues are part of each CDR3. The D gene is left open where the match is weak. Size is stated for part of the rows, as once, few or many counts, or as a class when the clone is expanded.

DNA | CDR3 | V | D | size | J
TGTGCCAGCAGCTTGGACTGGGCCTACGAGCAGTACTTC | CASSLDWAYEQYF | TRBV5-4 | NA | NA | TRBJ2-7
TGTGCCAGTAACTGGGACCGAGGTGGTTCGAACACTGAAGCTTTCTTT | CASNWDRGGSNTEAFF | TRBV19 | NA | NA | TRBJ1-1
TGTGCCAGCAGTTTCCAGGGTGTTTCACCCCTCCACTTT | CASSFQGVSPLHF | TRBV27 | NA | NA | TRBJ1-6
TGCAGCGTTGAAAAATCCGGGACTAGCCCTTTCTTC | CSVEKSGTSPFF | TRBV29-1 | TRBD2 | NA | TRBJ2-1
TGTGCCTGGAGGGGGAGACCCGGGGGCACAGATACGCAGTATTTT | CAWRGRPGGTDTQYF | TRBV30 | NA | NA | TRBJ2-3
TGTGCCAGCAGCCTGTTAGCTGGGGAGACCCAGTACTTC | CASSLLAGETQYF | TRBV5-5 | NA | once | TRBJ2-5
TGTGCCAGCAGCTCGCCCGGGGGGCCAGCCCACGAGCAGTACTTC | CASSSPGGPAHEQYF | TRBV11-2 | NA | NA | TRBJ2-7
TGTGCCAGCACTTACGAGGACAGGGGATTGGACTATGGCTACACCTTC | CASTYEDRGLDYGYTF | TRBV28 | TRBD1 | NA | TRBJ1-2
TGTGCCAGCAGCCTCGTACTAGCGGGAGAGCAGTTCTTC | CASSLVLAGEQFF | TRBV4-2 | TRBD2 | NA | TRBJ2-1
TGTGCCAGTAGTGCCCCGGGACAGAGCTCCTATAATTCACCCCTCCACTTT | CASSAPGQSSYNSPLHF | TRBV19 | TRBD1 | NA | TRBJ1-6
TGCAGCGTTGAGACCACACAGGGGAGCGAGCAGTACTTC | CSVETTQGSEQYF | TRBV29-1 | TRBD1 | once | TRBJ2-7
TGTGCCAGCAGCGTAGGGGGAGCGGGAGTTAGGACCGGGGAGCTGTTTTTT | CASSVGGAGVRTGELFF | TRBV9 | TRBD2 | NA | TRBJ2-2
TGTGCCAGCAGTGTTTCGGTCAAAAACAATGAGCAGTTCTTC | CASSVSVKNNEQFF | TRBV6-4 | NA | NA | TRBJ2-1
TGTGCCAGCAGTCCGACGGAGGGGGAAGAGCAGTTCTTC | CASSPTEGEEQFF | TRBV6-4 | NA | NA | TRBJ2-1
TGTGCCAGCAGGGGAACGACAGGGGGCGTGAACACGGAGACCCAGTACTTC | CASRGTTGGVNTETQYF | TRBV5-4 | TRBD1 | NA | TRBJ2-5
TGTGCCAGCAGTGGTCTTAACACTGAAGCTTTCTTT | CASSGLNTEAFF | TRBV28 | NA | few | TRBJ1-1
TGTGCCAGCAGCTTAGGGGGCGCCGCAAAGACCCAGTACTTC | CASSLGGAAKTQYF | TRBV7-2 | NA | few | TRBJ2-5
TGTGCCAGCAGCTTACGGGACAGGGCCCACAATGAGCAGTTCTTC | CASSLRDRAHNEQFF | TRBV7-2 | TRBD1 | NA | TRBJ2-1
TGTGCCAGCAAGATGGACTTGAATTACGAGCAGTACTTC | CASKMDLNYEQYF | TRBV27 | NA | medium-sized | TRBJ2-7
TGTGCCAGCAGCCCCGGACAGTTGGACAATCTCAATGAGCAGTTCTTC | CASSPGQLDNLNEQFF | TRBV7-9 | NA | NA | TRBJ2-1
TGTGCCAGTAGTAACGACAATTTGGGCAATCAGCCCCAGCATTTT | CASSNDNLGNQPQHF | TRBV19 | NA | NA | TRBJ1-5
TGTGCCAGCAGCCAACAGGGGAGCACTGAAGCTTTCTTT | CASSQQGSTEAFF | TRBV11-2 | TRBD1 | NA | TRBJ1-1
TGTGCAAGTCGCTTAGCGCGGACAACTAATAGCAATCAGCCCCAGCATTTT | CASRLARTTNSNQPQHF | TRBV12-2 | NA | NA | TRBJ1-5
TGTGCCAGCAGCTCAAAGGTTGGGGGCCCCTACGAGCAGTACTTC | CASSSKVGGPYEQYF | TRBV7-7 | NA | NA | TRBJ2-7
TGTGCCAGCAGCCAAGAGGGGGGGAGAACCGGGGAGCTGTTTTTT | CASSQEGGRTGELFF | TRBV5-4 | NA | NA | TRBJ2-2
TGTGCCACCAGCTCCAGAGGTCGCAGTCTGGCGGATAATGAAAAACTGTTTTTT | CATSSRGRSLADNEKLFF | TRBV15 | NA | NA | TRBJ1-4
TGTGCCACCAGCAGTAGCAGGGGGCCCAATCAGCCCCAGCATTTT | CATSSSRGPNQPQHF | TRBV15 | TRBD1 | NA | TRBJ1-5
TGTGCCAGCTCACCCTGGTCGCGCAGTGAGCAGTTCTTC | CASSPWSRSEQFF | TRBV18 | NA | NA | TRBJ2-1
TGCGCCAGCAGCCAGCTCCTAGCGGGAGGGCCCTACGAGCAGTACTTC | CASSQLLAGGPYEQYF | TRBV4-3 | TRBD2 | NA | TRBJ2-7
TGCGCCAGCAGTGAGACGGTCCGTGGAAATACGCAGTATTTT | CASSETVRGNTQYF | TRBV10-2 | NA | NA | TRBJ2-3
TGTGCCAGCAGCCCGCGGGGTTCGGAAACTGAAGCTTTCTTT | CASSPRGSETEAFF | TRBV9 | NA | NA | TRBJ1-1
TGTGCCAGCAGCGCCAAGACTAGCGACCAAGAGACCCAGTACTTC | CASSAKTSDQETQYF | TRBV5-4 | TRBD2 | NA | TRBJ2-5
TGCGCCAGCAGCTTGGGGGACTACGGGTCGGAGACCCAGTACTTC | CASSLGDYGSETQYF | TRBV5-1 | TRBD2 | NA | TRBJ2-5
TGTGCCAGCAGCTTGGGATTCTCGGGATACGAGCAGTACTTC | CASSLGFSGYEQYF | TRBV7-2 | NA | NA | TRBJ2-7
TGTGCCAGCAGCCAAGGACAGACTGGAAACACCATATATTTT | CASSQGQTGNTIYF | TRBV4-2 | NA | few | TRBJ1-3
TGTGCCAGCAGCTCTAAGGTTGAGCAGTTCTTC | CASSSKVEQFF | TRBV7-9 | NA | NA | TRBJ2-1
TGCGCCAGCAGCTTGGGGACAGGGAGCAACAATGAGCAGTTCTTC | CASSLGTGSNNEQFF | TRBV5-1 | TRBD1 | once | TRBJ2-1
TGCGCCAGCAGCCAAGATCTCCCCTCCGGGATCCGCAATGAGCAGTTCTTC | CASSQDLPSGIRNEQFF | TRBV4-3 | NA | NA | TRBJ2-1
TGTGCCAGCAGCTTAGGGACGGCCTCTGGAAACACCATATATTTT | CASSLGTASGNTIYF | TRBV28 | NA | NA | TRBJ1-3
TGTGCCAGCAGTTTATTTGGGGACTCCTCTGGAAACACCATATATTTT | CASSLFGDSSGNTIYF | TRBV28 | NA | medium-sized | TRBJ1-3
TGTGCCAGCAGTGCAACCAGGGGGACCCAAGAGACCCAGTACTTC | CASSATRGTQETQYF | TRBV2 | TRBD1 | few | TRBJ2-5
TGTGCTAGTGGTTTGGTTTTGAATTCACCCCTCCACTTT | CASGLVLNSPLHF | TRBV12-5 | NA | NA | TRBJ1-6
TGTGCCAGCAGATACAAGGGACAGGGCATTTCCCACACTGAAGCTTTCTTT | CASRYKGQGISHTEAFF | TRBV27 | TRBD1 | NA | TRBJ1-1
TGTGCCAGCAGTGGTCAACAGGGAGCTACAGATACGCAGTATTTT | CASSGQQGATDTQYF | TRBV2 | NA | NA | TRBJ2-3